What follows are 22 T cell receptor beta chains derived from one specimen sequenced in a study of beta chain features in type 1 diabetes. TCRB transcripts that were expressed got sequenced, as all of the isolated RNA had been reverse transcribed. Sequencing used immunoSEQ multiplex PCR; TCRdb keeps in-frame clones, though not all of them. The table has 300,000 to 450,000 clones, roughly 21% seen once. The sequencing input was naive CD4+ T cells from blood. The receptors here all came from a woman younger than 30 in good health.

J is TRBJ2-6 and V is TRBV7-9; D unclear. The CDR3 consists of 14 residues. From germline, CDR1 is SEHNR and CDR2 FQNEAQ (reference sequence). V was pared by 1 base and J by 4 bases, with 5 bases between. The CDR3 is CASSLGSGANVLTF. DNA for the CDR3: TGTGCCAGCAGCTTAGGGAGCGGGGCCAACGTCCTGACTTTC.

This clone was detected a few times. The V and J genes are TRBV2 and TRBJ1-1; possible D gene TRBD1, 5 bases. Germline V gene data show CDR1 as SNHLY and CDR2 as FYNNEI. V lost 7 bases and J 3 bases, leaving 9 bases between the germline ends. The CDR3 has 12 residues. CDR3 sequence: CASTGSDTEAFF. CDR3 sequence (DNA): TGTGCCAGCACAGGGTCCGACACTGAAGCTTTCTTT.

V and J are TRBV18 and TRBJ1-1; weak D call: TRBD1 (5 bases). The CDR3 contains 15 residues. Deletions cut 2 bases from V and 2 bases from J, with 12 bases between. Germline loops: CDR1 KGHSH, CDR2 LQKENI. The CDR3 sequence is CASSPKTDLNTEAFF. CDR3 sequence (DNA): TGTGCCAGCTCACCAAAGACAGACCTAAACACTGAAGCTTTCTTT.

The CDR3 loop is CASSRTASYEQYF. The DNA for the CDR3 is TGTGCCAGCAGCAGGACAGCCTCCTACGAGCAGTACTTC. The rearrangement joins TRBV9 to TRBJ2-7; D perhaps matches TRBD1 (6 bases). The CDR3 has 13 residues. With 4 bases removed from V and 0 bases from J, the gap between germline ends came to 8 bases. Germline V gene lookup returns CDR1 SGDLS and CDR2 YYNGEE.

This clone was detected a few times. The chain couples TRBV7-9 to TRBJ2-4, with D tentatively TRBD2 (6 bases). V was cut by 5 bases and J by 0 bases, with 20 bases left in between. The CDR3 consists of 18 residues. From germline, CDR1 is SEHNR and CDR2 FQNEAQ (reference sequence). The CDR3 protein is CASSLGRDFSLAKNIQYF. CDR3 coding DNA: TGTGCCAGCAGCCTCGGGCGGGATTTCTCACTAGCCAAAAACATTCAGTACTTC.

The chain employs TRBV4-1 and TRBJ2-1; TRBD2 aligns across 10 bases. The junction had 4 bases not matched to a gene; V was cut back by 1 base and J by 7 bases. The CDR3 runs to 15 residues. Per the germline V gene, CDR1 is MGHRA and CDR2 is YSYEKL. The CDR3: CASSQVRAGGNEQFF. Written as DNA, the CDR3 is TGCGCCAGCAGCCAAGTTCGAGCGGGAGGGAATGAGCAGTTCTTC.

This clone turned up a few times. Compared with germline, one end of the junction differs, possibly owing to a read error. CDR3 DNA: TGTGCTAGCAGCCCCGGGACTACCACCGGGGAGCTGTTTTTT. Amino acids: CASSPGTTTGELFF. This chain connects TRBV7-7 to TRBJ2-2; 7 bases fit TRBD2. Germline V gives CDR1 SSHAT, CDR2 FNYEAQ (reference sequence). The CDR3 spans 14 residues.

This clone was picked up a small number of times. The rearrangement uses TRBV6-6 and TRBJ2-7; tentatively, D is TRBD1 (6 bases). Germline CDR1 reads MNHNY; CDR2 reads SVGAGI (reference sequence). This CDR3 is built from 12 residues. Deletions cut 5 bases from V and 7 bases from J, with 12 bases between. The CDR3: CASSNPQGEQYF. The CDR3 DNA sequence: TGTGCCAGCAGTAACCCGCAGGGGGAGCAGTACTTC.

Regarding this clone: Other DNA sequences within the sample encode an identical CDR3. The chain joins TRBV5-1 to TRBJ2-2; no reliable D call. The CDR3 sequence is 14 residues long. V was shortened by 0 bases and J by 2 bases, with 5 bases between the two germline ends. Germline CDR1 SGHRS, CDR2 YFSETQ. CDR3 in DNA: TGCGCCAGCAGCTTGGGTCAAAACACCGGGGAGCTGTTTTTT. This encodes CASSLGQNTGELFF.

Of note for this clone: Germline and junction disagree at one end, which may indicate a read error. The CDR3 spells CASSQERLANGGALFF. DNA for the CDR3: TGTGCCAGCAGCCAAGAGCGGCTAGCAAACGGAGGGGCGCTGTTTTTT. The rearrangement joins TRBV14 to TRBJ2-2; perhaps TRBD2 as D (6 bases). The CDR3 runs 16 residues. CDR1 is SGHDN and CDR2 is FVKESK in the germline V gene.

The chain uses TRBV2 and TRBJ1-2, with D uncertain. Germline CDR1 reads SNHLY; CDR2 reads FYNNEI. Trimming stripped 2 bases from V and 3 bases from J, with 7 bases between. CDR3 length: 13 residues. This CDR3 is CASSERGDYGYTF. DNA for the CDR3: TGTGCCAGCAGTGAACGTGGAGACTATGGCTACACCTTC.

The V call is TRBV2, the J call TRBJ2-7; TRBD1 is a possible D gene (7 bases). The V gene lost 6 bases and the J gene lost 2 bases, with 17 bases spanning the gap. The CDR3 runs 15 residues. The germline gives CDR1 SNHLY, CDR2 FYNNEI. In DNA form, the CDR3 reads TGTGCCAGCAGCAGGCGGGGACAGCCAACCTACGAGCAGTACTTC. Protein sequence: CASSRRGQPTYEQYF.

Only a few counts were recorded for this clone. This chain connects TRBV6-5 to TRBJ1-2; D call uncertain. Trimming pared 6 bases from V and 5 bases from J, leaving 16 bases between. The CDR3 consists of 14 residues. Germline V CDR1 and CDR2: MNHEY, SVGAGI. This CDR3 is CASSPGSFTYGYTF. In DNA, the CDR3 is TGTGCCAGCAGCCCCGGGTCCTTCACTTATGGCTACACCTTC.

This chain links TRBV5-1 with TRBJ2-7, with 9 bases aligning to TRBD1. J was trimmed by 4 bases and V by 7 bases; bases with no gene match: 9. The CDR3 is 14 residues long. Germline CDR1 SGHRS, CDR2 YFSETQ. The CDR3 coding sequence is TGCGCCAGCGGACCCCGGGACAGGGCGTACGAGCAGTACTTC. Translating gives CASGPRDRAYEQYF.

The sample holds a few counts of this clone. A read error may account for a junction end that differs from germline. The chain uses TRBV7-9 and TRBJ2-4; a possible D gene is TRBD2 (6 bases). The CDR3 loop spans 16 amino acids. Per germline, CDR1 SEHNR and CDR2 FQNEAQ (reference sequence). As DNA, the CDR3 is TGTGCCAGCAGCCCAGAGAGCGGGTTAGCCACAAACATTCAGTACTTC. This codes for CASSPESGLATNIQYF. The full variable domain, completed using reference TRBV7-9 and TRBJ2-4, is DTGVSQNPRHKITKRGQNVTFRCDPISEHNRLYWYRQTLGQGPEFLTYFQNEAQLEKSRLLSDRFSAERPKGSFSTLEIQRTEQGDSAMYLCASSPESGLATNIQYFGAGTRLSVL.

CDR3 coding DNA: TGCGCCAGCCGACAGGGTGTGGACTACGAGCAGTACTTC. Encoded protein: CASRQGVDYEQYF. The V gene is TRBV5-1, the J gene TRBJ2-7, with 7 bases aligning to TRBD1. CDR1 is SGHRS, CDR2 YFSETQ, per germline. Germline trimming cut 7 bases from V and 3 bases from J; bases unmatched to any gene: 7. The CDR3 is 13 residues long.

The V and J genes are TRBV7-8 and TRBJ2-5; 10 nucleotides match TRBD2. J gave up 3 bases and V 1 base, and 11 bases lay outside the gene matches. The CDR3 consists of 18 residues. CDR1 is SGHVS and CDR2 is FQNEAQ in the germline V gene. The CDR3 is CASSLGLAGPRREETQYF. In DNA form, the CDR3 reads TGTGCCAGCAGCTTAGGACTAGCGGGCCCCCGGAGGGAAGAGACCCAGTACTTC.

This clone showed up just a few times. The V and J genes are TRBV11-2 and TRBJ1-1; D unresolved. Germline values: CDR1 SGHAT, CDR2 FQNNGV. V lost 4 bases, J lost 4 bases, and 16 bases lay in between. This CDR3 region has 15 residues. CDR3 loop: CASSSYTGKGTEAFF. CDR3 bases: TGTGCCAGCAGCTCATATACGGGGAAGGGCACTGAAGCTTTCTTT.

In nucleotides, the CDR3 is TGCGCCAGCAGCTTGGAGAACAAGTTACGCTACGAGCAGTACTTC. This codes for CASSLENKLRYEQYF. The chain joins TRBV5-1 to TRBJ2-7; no definite D call. Per germline, CDR1 SGHRS and CDR2 YFSETQ. The V and J ends lost 0 bases and 3 bases respectively, with 13 bases between them. The CDR3 is 15 residues long.

This rearrangement joins TRBV15 to TRBJ2-5, with 8 bases identical to TRBD1. Germline V gene lookup returns CDR1 LNHNV and CDR2 YYDKDF (reference sequence). V was pared by 5 bases and J by 1 base, with 12 bases of the junction left unmatched. The CDR3 totals 17 residues. The CDR3 coding sequence is TGTGCCACCAGCGGCCCTGCTGGGGACAGGATCCAAGAGACCCAGTACTTC. Amino acid sequence: CATSGPAGDRIQETQYF.

A few counts support this clone. The chain employs TRBV5-1 and TRBJ1-1, with 7 bases that match TRBD1. J was trimmed by 4 bases and V by 0 bases; bases with no gene match: 12. The CDR3 spans 17 residues. The germline V gene encodes CDR1 SGHRS and CDR2 YFSETQ. CDR3: CASSLAGGLQDRTEAFF. The CDR3 bases are TGCGCCAGCAGCTTGGCAGGGGGTTTACAGGATCGCACTGAAGCTTTCTTT.

The rearrangement uses TRBV29-1 and TRBJ1-1, with 9 bases aligning to TRBD1. Germline-derived CDR1 and CDR2 are SQVTM and ANQGSEA. The V segment lost 5 bases and the J segment 3 bases; nucleotides outside the gene matches: 7. The CDR3 loop spans 14 amino acids. The CDR3 protein is CSVLRTGVYTEAFF. In nucleotides, the CDR3 is TGCAGCGTTCTCAGGACAGGGGTCTACACTGAAGCTTTCTTT.